This T cell receptor (beta chain) was identified in a study of blood T cell repertoires in COVID-19. The wider study: Nucleic acid was either cDNA or gDNA, and it came from T cells, B-cell-depleted T cells, or PBMCs.

Profiling relied on immunoSEQ multiplex PCR, and the TCRdb table lists in-frame clones only, not all of them. This table has approximately 250,000 clones, 65% to 90% appearing once. Trimming at V came to 2 bases and at J to 0 bases, leaving 11 bases not matched to a gene. Germline values: CDR1 SNHLY, CDR2 FYNNEI. This CDR3 contains 19 residues. The receptor was derived from a woman in her 50s with acute or convalescent COVID-19. The V and J genes are TRBV2 and TRBJ2-1, with 9 bases lining up with TRBD2. Sample: peripheral blood. The CDR3 sequence is CASSERVTSGRHSYNEQFF. CDR3 DNA: TGTGCCAGCAGTGAACGGGTGACTAGCGGACGCCACTCCTACAATGAGCAGTTCTTC. Variable domain in full (rest from reference TRBV2 and TRBJ2-1): EPEVTQTPSHQVTQMGQEVILRCVPISNHLYFYWYRQILGQKVEFLVSFYNNEISEKSEIFDDQFSVERPDGSNFTLKIRSTKLEDSAMYFCASSERVTSGRHSYNEQFFGPGTRLTVL.